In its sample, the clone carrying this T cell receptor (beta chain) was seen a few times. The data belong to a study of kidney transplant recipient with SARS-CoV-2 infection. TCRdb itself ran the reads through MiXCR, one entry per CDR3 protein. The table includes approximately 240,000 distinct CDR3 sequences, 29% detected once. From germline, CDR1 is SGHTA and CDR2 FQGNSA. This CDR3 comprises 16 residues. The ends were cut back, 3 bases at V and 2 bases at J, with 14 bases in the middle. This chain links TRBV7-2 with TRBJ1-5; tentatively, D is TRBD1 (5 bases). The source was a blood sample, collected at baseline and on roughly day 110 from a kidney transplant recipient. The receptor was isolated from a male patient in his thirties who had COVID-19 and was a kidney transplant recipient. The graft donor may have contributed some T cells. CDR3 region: CASSFPVGGGNQPQHF. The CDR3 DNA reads TGTGCCAGCAGCTTTCCCGTGGGGGGTGGCAATCAGCCCCAGCATTTT.